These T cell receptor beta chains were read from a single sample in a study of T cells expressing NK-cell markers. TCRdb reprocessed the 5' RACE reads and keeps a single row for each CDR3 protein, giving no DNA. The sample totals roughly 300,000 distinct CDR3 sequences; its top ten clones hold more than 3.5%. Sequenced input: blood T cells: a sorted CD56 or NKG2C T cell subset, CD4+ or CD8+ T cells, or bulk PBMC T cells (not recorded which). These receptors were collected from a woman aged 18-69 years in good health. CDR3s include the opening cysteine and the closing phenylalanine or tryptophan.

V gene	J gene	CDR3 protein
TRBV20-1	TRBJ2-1	CSAVAGTHNEQFF
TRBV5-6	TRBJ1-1	CASSLPGDGLNTEAFF
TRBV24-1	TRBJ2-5	CATSEPYRGPGETQYF
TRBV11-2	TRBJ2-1	CASSLIAGGPLSYNEQFF
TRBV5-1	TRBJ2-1	CASNSGQLTYNEQFF
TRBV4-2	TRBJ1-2	CASSKGSGQGNYGYTF
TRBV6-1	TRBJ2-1	CASRPGTGVNEQFF
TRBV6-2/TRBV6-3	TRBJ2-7	CASSPTRGASYEQYF
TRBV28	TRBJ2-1	CASSSFIDGYLAGGPEQFF
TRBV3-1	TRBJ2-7	CASSEVLAAYEQYF
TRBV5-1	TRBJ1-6	CASSLGDLPNSPLHF
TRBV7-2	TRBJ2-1	CASSLGFGGSYNEQFF
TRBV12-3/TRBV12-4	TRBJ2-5	CASKPWGGQETQYF
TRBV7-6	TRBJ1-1	CASSRDLNTEAFF
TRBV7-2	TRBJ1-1	CASSLTLNTEAFF
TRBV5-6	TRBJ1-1	CASNLQGAGTEAFF
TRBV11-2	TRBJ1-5	CASSRGQGAKRNQPQHF
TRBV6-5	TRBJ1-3	CASSYSEGSGNTIYF
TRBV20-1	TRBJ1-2	CSARDHPNYGYTF
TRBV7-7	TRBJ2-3	CASSLGRAADTQYF
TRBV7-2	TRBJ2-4	CASSFGLGGAKNIQYF
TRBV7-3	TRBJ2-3	CASSILSGASTDTQYF
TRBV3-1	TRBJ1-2	CASSQGLGGYTF
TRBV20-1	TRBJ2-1	CSASPKRPLAGGLYNEQFF
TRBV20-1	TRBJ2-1	CSARGPPYNEQFF
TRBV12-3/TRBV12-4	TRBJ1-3	CASSPDAGNTIYF
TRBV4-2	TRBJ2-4	CASSQEPETSGRCNIQYF
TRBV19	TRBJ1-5	CASSLGDPLRQPQHF
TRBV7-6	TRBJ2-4	CASSLRTSNLLAKNIQYF
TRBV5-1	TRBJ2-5	CASSSGSSGRETQYF